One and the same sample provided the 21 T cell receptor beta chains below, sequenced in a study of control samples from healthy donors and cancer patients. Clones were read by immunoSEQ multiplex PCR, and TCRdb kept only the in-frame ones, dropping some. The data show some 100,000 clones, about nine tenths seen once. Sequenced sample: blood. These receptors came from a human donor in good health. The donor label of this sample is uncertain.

This CDR3 is CASSQGAGYAAFF. Here the CDR3 DNA reads TGTGCCAGCTCCCAGGGGGCTGGGTACGCAGCTTTCTTT. V and J are TRBV18 and TRBJ1-1, with 8 bases identical to TRBD1. The CDR3 is made up of 13 amino acids. From germline, CDR1 is KGHSH and CDR2 LQKENI. J gave up 10 bases and V 6 bases, and 10 bases lay outside the gene matches.

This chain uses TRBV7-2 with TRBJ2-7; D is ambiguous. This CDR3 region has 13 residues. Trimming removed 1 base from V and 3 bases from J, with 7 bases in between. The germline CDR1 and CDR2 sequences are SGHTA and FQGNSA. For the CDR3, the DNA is TGTGCCAGCAGCTTAGTGTCGGGCTACGAGCAGTACTTC. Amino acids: CASSLVSGYEQYF.

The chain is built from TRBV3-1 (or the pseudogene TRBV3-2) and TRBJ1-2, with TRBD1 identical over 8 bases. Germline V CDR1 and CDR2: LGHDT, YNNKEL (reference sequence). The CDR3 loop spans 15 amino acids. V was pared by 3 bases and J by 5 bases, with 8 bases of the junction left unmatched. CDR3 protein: CASSQQGALSYGYTF. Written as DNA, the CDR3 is TGTGCCAGCAGCCAGCAGGGGGCGTTATCATATGGCTACACCTTC.

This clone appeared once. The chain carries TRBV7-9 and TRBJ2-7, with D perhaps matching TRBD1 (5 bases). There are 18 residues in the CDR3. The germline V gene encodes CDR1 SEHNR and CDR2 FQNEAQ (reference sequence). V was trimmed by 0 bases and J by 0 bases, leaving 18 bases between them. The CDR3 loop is CASSLAIAEDRRSYEQYF. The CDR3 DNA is TGTGCCAGCAGCTTAGCCATAGCTGAAGACAGACGCTCCTACGAGCAGTACTTC. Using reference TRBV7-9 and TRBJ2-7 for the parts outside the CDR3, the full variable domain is DTGVSQNPRHKITKRGQNVTFRCDPISEHNRLYWYRQTLGQGPEFLTYFQNEAQLEKSRLLSDRFSAERPKGSFSTLEIQRTEQGDSAMYLCASSLAIAEDRRSYEQYFGPGTRLTVT.

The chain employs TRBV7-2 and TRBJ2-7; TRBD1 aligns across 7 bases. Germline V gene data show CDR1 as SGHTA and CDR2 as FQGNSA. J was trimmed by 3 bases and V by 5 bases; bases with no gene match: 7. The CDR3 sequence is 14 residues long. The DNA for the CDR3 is TGTGCCAGCAGCGCCTCCGGGACAGTCTACGAGCAGTACTTC. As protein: CASSASGTVYEQYF.

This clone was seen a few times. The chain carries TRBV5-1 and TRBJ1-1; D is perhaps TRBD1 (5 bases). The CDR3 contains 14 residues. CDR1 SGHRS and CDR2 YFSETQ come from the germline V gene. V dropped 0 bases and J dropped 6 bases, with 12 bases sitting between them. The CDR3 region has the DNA TGCGCCAGCAGCTTGGAGGGGTTAAACGCTGAAGCTTTCTTT. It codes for CASSLEGLNAEAFF.

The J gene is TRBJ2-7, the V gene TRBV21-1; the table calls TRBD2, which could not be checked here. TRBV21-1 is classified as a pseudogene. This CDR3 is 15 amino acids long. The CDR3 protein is CASSKDGRRDYEQYF. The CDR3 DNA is TGTGCCAGCAGCAAAGATGGCAGGAGGGACTACGAGCAGTACTTC.

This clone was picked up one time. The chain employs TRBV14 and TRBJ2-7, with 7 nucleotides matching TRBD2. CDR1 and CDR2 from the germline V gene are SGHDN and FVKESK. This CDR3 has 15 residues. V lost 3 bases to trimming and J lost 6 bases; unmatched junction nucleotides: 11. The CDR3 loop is CASSQDGGYYAEQYF. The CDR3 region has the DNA TGTGCCAGCAGCCAGGACGGGGGGTACTACGCCGAGCAGTACTTC.

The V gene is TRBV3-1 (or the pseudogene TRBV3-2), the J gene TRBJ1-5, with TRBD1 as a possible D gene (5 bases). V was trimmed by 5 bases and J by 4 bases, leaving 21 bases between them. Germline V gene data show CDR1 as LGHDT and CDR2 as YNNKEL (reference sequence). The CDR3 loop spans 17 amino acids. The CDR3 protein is CASSAKVLRGKNQPQHF. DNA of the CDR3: TGTGCCAGCAGCGCGAAAGTGTTAAGGGGAAAAAATCAGCCCCAGCATTTT.

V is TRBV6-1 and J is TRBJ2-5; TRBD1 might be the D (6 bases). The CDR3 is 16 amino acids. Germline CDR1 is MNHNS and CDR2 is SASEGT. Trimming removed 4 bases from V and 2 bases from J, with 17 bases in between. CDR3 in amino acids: CASSGPPGHLQETQYF. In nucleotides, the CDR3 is TGTGCCAGCAGTGGGCCACCGGGACACTTACAAGAGACCCAGTACTTC.

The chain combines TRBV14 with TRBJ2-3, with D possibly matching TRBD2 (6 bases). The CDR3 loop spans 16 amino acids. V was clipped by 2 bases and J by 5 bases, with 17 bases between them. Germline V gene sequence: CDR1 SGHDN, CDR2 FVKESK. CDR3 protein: CASSQIKGGVGDTQYF. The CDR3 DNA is TGTGCCAGCAGCCAAATCAAGGGAGGAGTAGGAGATACGCAGTATTTT.

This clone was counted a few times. The CDR3 DNA reads TGTGCCAGCAGCGTAGCGGGGGGCCCGCTCACAGATACGCAGTATTTT. This codes for CASSVAGGPLTDTQYF. This chain uses TRBV9 with TRBJ2-3; maybe TRBD2 (7 bases). V was pared by 0 bases and J by 2 bases, with 13 bases between. The CDR3 is 16 residues long. Germline values: CDR1 SGDLS, CDR2 YYNGEE. The full variable domain, rest sourced from reference TRBV9 and TRBJ2-3, is DSGVTQTPKHLITATGQRVTLRCSPRSGDLSVYWYQQSLDQGLQFLIQYYNGEERAKGNILERFSAQQFPDLHSELNLSSLELGDSALYFCASSVAGGPLTDTQYFGPGTRLTVL.

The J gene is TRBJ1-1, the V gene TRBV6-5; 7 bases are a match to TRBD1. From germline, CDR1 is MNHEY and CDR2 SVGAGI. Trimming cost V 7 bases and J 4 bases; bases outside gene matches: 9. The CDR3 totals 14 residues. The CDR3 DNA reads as TGTGCCAGCAAAGACAGGGAGACGGTCACTGAAGCTTTCTTT. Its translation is CASKDRETVTEAFF.

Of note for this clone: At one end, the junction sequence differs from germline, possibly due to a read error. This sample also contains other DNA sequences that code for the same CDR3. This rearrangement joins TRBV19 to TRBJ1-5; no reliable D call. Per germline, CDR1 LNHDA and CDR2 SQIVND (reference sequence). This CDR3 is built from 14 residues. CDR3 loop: CASSMQAGYQPQHF. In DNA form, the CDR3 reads TGTGCCAGCAGTATGCAGGCAGGTTATCAGCCCCAGCATTTT.

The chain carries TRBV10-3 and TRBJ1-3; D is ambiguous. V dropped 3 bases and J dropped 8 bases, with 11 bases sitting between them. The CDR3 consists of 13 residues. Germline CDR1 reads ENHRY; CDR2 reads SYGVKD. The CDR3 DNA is TGTGCCATCAGTGACGTCCTGAAGGACACCATATATTTT. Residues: CAISDVLKDTIYF.

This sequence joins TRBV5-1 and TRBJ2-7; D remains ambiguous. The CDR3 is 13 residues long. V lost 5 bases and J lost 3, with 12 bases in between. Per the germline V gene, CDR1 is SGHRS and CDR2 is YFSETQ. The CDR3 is CASRRQRDYEQYF. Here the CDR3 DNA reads TGCGCCAGCAGAAGGCAGCGAGACTACGAGCAGTACTTC. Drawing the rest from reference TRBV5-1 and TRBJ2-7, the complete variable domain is KAGVTQTPRYLIKTRGQQVTLSCSPISGHRSVSWYQQTPGQGLQFLFEYFSETQRNKGNFPGRFSGRQFSNSRSEMNVSTLELGDSALYLCASRRQRDYEQYFGPGTRLTVT.

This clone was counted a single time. CDR3 DNA: TGCGCCAGCAGCCAAGATTCTCAGAGCAACTATGGCTACACCTTC. Protein: CASSQDSQSNYGYTF. The chain recombines TRBV4-1 with TRBJ1-2; D is undetermined. Germline CDR1 MGHRA, CDR2 YSYEKL. The CDR3 spans 15 residues. V dropped 0 bases and J dropped 2 bases, with 10 bases sitting between them.

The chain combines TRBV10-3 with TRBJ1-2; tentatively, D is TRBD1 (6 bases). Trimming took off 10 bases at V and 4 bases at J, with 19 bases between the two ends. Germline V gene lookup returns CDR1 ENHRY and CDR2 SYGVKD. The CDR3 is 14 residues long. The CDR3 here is CATGPQGGGYGYTF. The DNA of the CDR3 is TGTGCCACCGGCCCTCAAGGGGGGGGCTATGGCTACACCTTC.

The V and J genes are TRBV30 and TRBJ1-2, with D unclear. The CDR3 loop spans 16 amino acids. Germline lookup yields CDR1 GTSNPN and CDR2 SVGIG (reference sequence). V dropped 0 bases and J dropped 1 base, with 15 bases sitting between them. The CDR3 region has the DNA TGTGCCTGGAGTGTACACGGATTCTGGGATAACTATGGCTACACCTTC. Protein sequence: CAWSVHGFWDNYGYTF.

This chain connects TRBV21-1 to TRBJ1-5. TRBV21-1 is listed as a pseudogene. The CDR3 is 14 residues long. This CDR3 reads CASSIHTGGQPQHF. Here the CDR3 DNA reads TGTGCCAGCAGCATCCACACCGGGGGTCAGCCCCAGCATTTT.

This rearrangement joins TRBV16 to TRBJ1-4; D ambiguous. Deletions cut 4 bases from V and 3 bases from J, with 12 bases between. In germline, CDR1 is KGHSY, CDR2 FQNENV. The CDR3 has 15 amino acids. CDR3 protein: CASSPSGSANEKLFF. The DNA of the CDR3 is TGTGCCAGCAGCCCCTCTGGTTCGGCTAATGAAAAACTGTTTTTT. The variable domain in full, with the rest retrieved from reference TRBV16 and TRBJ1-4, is GEEVAQTPKHLVRGEGQKAKLYCAPIKGHSYVFWYQQVLKNEFKFLISFQNENVFDETGMPKERFSAKCLPNSPCSLEIQATKLEDSAVYFCASSPSGSANEKLFFGSGTQLSVL.